Sequencing of this T cell receptor (beta chain) was carried out in a study of OX40 agonist ivuxolimab in advanced cancers. Study background: Averaging 60 years in age, with a range of about 23 to 85, the cohort was more than 75% male. Under the entry rules, prior anti-PD-1, anti-PD-L1 or anti-CTLA-4 therapy was allowed, and approximately 36% had some.

Germline V lookup: CDR1 SGHTA, CDR2 FQGNSA. The CDR3 extends over 17 amino acids. V lost 5 bases and J 6 bases, leaving 24 bases between the germline ends. This clone showed up just a few times. Produced via immunoSEQ multiplex PCR; TCRdb's table is partial and in-frame only. The table includes approximately 70,000 clones, 84% detected once. V gene TRBV7-2 combines with J gene TRBJ2-3; tentative D call: TRBD1 (6 bases). The sample was CD4+ or CD8+ T cells sorted from blood, taken in a trial of the OX40 agonist ivuxolimab. The origin of this receptor is an adult with an advanced solid tumor such as melanoma, head and neck, liver or kidney cancer. CDR3 DNA sequence: TGTGCCAGCAGCCCTTTCCCCCGCGGGCCGAGGGGGGATACGCAGTATTTT. It is translated as CASSPFPRGPRGDTQYF. Full variable domain (outside the CDR3, taken from reference TRBV7-2 and TRBJ2-3): GAGVSQSPSNKVTEKGKDVELRCDPISGHTALYWYRQSLGQGLEFLIYFQGNSAPDKSGLPSDRFSAERTGGSVSTLTIQRTQQEDSAVYLCASSPFPRGPRGDTQYFGPGTRLTVL.